These T cell receptor beta chains were read from a single sample in a study of molecular identifiers for immune sequencing clone quantification. TCRdb re-derived calls from the PCR reads in MiXCR, one entry per CDR3 protein. This sample has around 82,000 distinct CDR3 sequences, with around 19% found just once. Sample: naive CD8+ T cells from blood, with Jurkat cell RNA spiked in. The receptors stem from a human donor in good health. Some libraries in this study had Jurkat cell RNA spiked in. CDR3s include the opening cysteine and the closing phenylalanine or tryptophan. The D gene is left open where the match is weak. Clone size is shown for a subset of rows, as once, few, many or a class of expanded clone.

clone_size	d_call	v_call	j_call	cdr3_aa	cdr3_nt
NA	TRBD1	TRBV20-1	TRBJ2-7	CSARDGPGGIYEQYF	TGCAGTGCTAGAGATGGGCCAGGGGGCATTTACGAGCAGTACTTC
NA	NA	TRBV9	TRBJ2-7	CASSVGFSSYEQYF	TGTGCCAGCAGCGTAGGGTTCAGCTCCTACGAGCAGTACTTC
many	NA	TRBV12-3/TRBV12-4	TRBJ1-4	CASSFGVAKLFF	TGTGCCAGCAGTTTTGGAGTCGCCAAACTGTTTTTT
many	NA	TRBV20-1	TRBJ2-7	CSGRASSSYEQYF	TGCAGTGGAAGGGCCTCGTCGTCCTACGAGCAGTACTTC
many	TRBD1	TRBV6-5	TRBJ1-2	CASMLLSRGPGYGYTF	TGTGCCAGCATGCTACTCAGCAGGGGGCCCGGCTATGGCTACACCTTC
many	TRBD1	TRBV3-1	TRBJ1-2	CASSQEDRANYGYTF	TGTGCCAGCAGCCAAGAGGACAGGGCTAACTATGGCTACACCTTC
many	TRBD1	TRBV4-3	TRBJ1-1	CASSQDPAGGFNTEAFF	TGCGCCAGCAGCCAAGATCCTGCAGGGGGCTTTAACACTGAAGCTTTCTTT
NA	TRBD1	TRBV3-1	TRBJ2-2	CASSTGTGNTGELLF	TGTGCCAGCTCTACCGGGACAGGAAACACCGGGGAGCTGCTTTTC
many	NA	TRBV14	TRBJ1-1	CASSHVAGGTEAFF	TGTGCCAGCAGCCACGTCGCGGGGGGCACTGAAGCTTTCTTT
many	TRBD2	TRBV27	TRBJ2-3	CASSHGGAGTDTQYF	TGTGCCAGCAGTCACGGGGGGGCGGGCACAGATACGCAGTATTTT
many	TRBD2	TRBV6-5	TRBJ2-5	CASSYWGTSGGLYQETQYF	TGTGCCAGCAGTTACTGGGGGACTAGCGGGGGCCTGTACCAAGAGACCCAGTACTTC
many	NA	TRBV12-5	TRBJ2-1	CASGSGHGTLQSNEQFF	TGTGCTAGTGGTTCGGGACACGGGACCCTGCAGAGCAATGAGCAGTTCTTC
many	NA	TRBV12-3/TRBV12-4	TRBJ1-2	CASRVTRGYTF	TGTGCCAGCAGGGTCACACGAGGCTACACCTTC
few	TRBD1	TRBV6-6	TRBJ2-5	CASSSWSTGNAETQYF	TGTGCCAGCAGTAGCTGGTCGACAGGGAATGCGGAGACCCAGTACTTC
NA	TRBD1	TRBV5-1	TRBJ2-5	CASSRGQGAAETQYF	TGCGCCAGCAGCAGGGGACAGGGGGCGGCGGAGACCCAGTACTTC
many	TRBD1	TRBV4-3	TRBJ2-7	CASSQITGVEQYF	TGCGCCAGCAGCCAGATAACAGGGGTCGAGCAGTACTTC
many	NA	TRBV13	TRBJ1-6	CASSLGRGALHF	TGTGCCAGCAGCTTAGGCCGGGGGGCCCTCCACTTT
many	NA	TRBV4-3	TRBJ2-3	CASSRGIVGDTQYF	TGCGCCAGCAGCCGGGGGATTGTCGGAGATACGCAGTATTTT
many	NA	TRBV20-1	TRBJ2-3	CSARSRGQAADTQYF	TGCAGTGCTAGATCGCGGGGGCAGGCCGCAGATACGCAGTATTTT
many	TRBD2	TRBV20-1	TRBJ2-1	CSAIDSGGSLYNEQFF	TGCAGTGCTATTGATAGCGGGGGTTCCCTCTACAATGAGCAGTTCTTC
many	TRBD2	TRBV5-1	TRBJ2-7	CASSLTGGNSYEQYF	TGCGCCAGCAGCTTGACGGGGGGAAACTCCTACGAGCAGTACTTC
many	TRBD1	TRBV27	TRBJ1-4	CASRPLQGANEKLFF	TGTGCCAGCAGGCCCCTACAGGGGGCTAATGAAAAACTGTTTTTT
many	NA	TRBV30	TRBJ1-3	CAWSWDPGNTIYF	TGTGCCTGGAGCTGGGATCCCGGAAACACCATATATTTT
many	TRBD1	TRBV9	TRBJ1-1	CASSAQGGPSTEAFF	TGTGCCAGCAGCGCTCAGGGGGGGCCCTCCACTGAAGCTTTCTTT
few	TRBD2	TRBV6-5	TRBJ2-5	CACSYYSGGGQETQYF	TGTGCCTGCAGTTACTACAGCGGGGGGGGGCAAGAGACCCAGTACTTC
many	TRBD1	TRBV11-3	TRBJ2-1	CASSYRDSARNEQFF	TGTGCCAGCAGCTACCGGGACAGCGCAAGGAATGAGCAGTTCTTC
many	NA	TRBV27	TRBJ2-1	CASSSASSSYNEQFF	TGTGCCAGCAGTTCGGCCAGCAGCTCCTACAATGAGCAGTTCTTC
many	NA	TRBV10-1	TRBJ2-3	CASSEDGASTDTQYF	TGCGCCAGCAGTGAGGACGGAGCTAGCACAGATACGCAGTATTTT
many	NA	TRBV7-9	TRBJ1-5	CASSLDMYSNQPQHF	TGTGCCAGCAGCTTAGACATGTATAGCAATCAGCCCCAGCATTTT
many	NA	TRBV7-9	TRBJ2-3	CASSLSAGSRSTDTQYF	TGTGCCAGCAGCTTAAGTGCTGGGAGCCGAAGCACAGATACGCAGTATTTT
many	NA	TRBV28	TRBJ2-7	CASSSRTLSYEQYF	TGTGCCAGCAGTTCCCGGACCCTTTCCTACGAGCAGTACTTC
few	TRBD2	TRBV6-2/TRBV6-3	TRBJ2-1	CASSFVAGGNTYNEQFF	TGTGCCAGCAGTTTTGTAGCGGGGGGGAATACCTACAATGAGCAGTTCTTC
few	NA	TRBV3-1	TRBJ2-1	CASSPPGVPYNEQFF	TGTGCCAGCAGCCCCCCAGGGGTCCCTTACAATGAGCAGTTCTTC
many	NA	TRBV27	TRBJ2-7	CASARGISTYEQYF	TGTGCCAGCGCACGGGGCATATCCACCTACGAGCAGTACTTC
NA	NA	TRBV29-1	TRBJ2-3	CSVEGLWTRPTDTQYF	TGCAGCGTTGAGGGACTGTGGACTCGCCCCACAGATACGCAGTATTTT
NA	NA	TRBV5-6	TRBJ2-1	CASSLARDEQFF	TGTGCCAGCAGCTTGGCGAGGGATGAGCAGTTCTTC
many	TRBD1	TRBV6-5	TRBJ2-5	CASSYSGGQETQYF	TGTGCCAGCAGTTATTCAGGGGGCCAAGAGACCCAGTACTTC
many	TRBD1	TRBV5-1	TRBJ2-7	CASSARDRDYEQYF	TGCGCCAGCAGCGCCCGGGACAGGGACTACGAGCAGTACTTC
many	NA	TRBV28	TRBJ1-3	CASSLSDTTLTIYF	TGTGCCAGCAGTTTGAGTGACACGACTCTCACCATATATTTT
NA	NA	TRBV15	TRBJ1-2	CATSRTVYGYTF	TGTGCCACCAGCAGAACAGTCTATGGCTACACCTTC
many	TRBD2	TRBV7-9	TRBJ2-3	CASSSGLAGAPDTQYF	TGTGCCAGCAGCTCCGGACTAGCGGGAGCCCCAGATACGCAGTATTTT
NA	TRBD2	TRBV27	TRBJ2-1	CASNSSGNYYNEQFF	TGTGCCAGCAATTCTAGCGGGAATTACTACAATGAGCAGTTCTTC
many	NA	TRBV9	TRBJ2-2	CASQGPSTGELFF	TGTGCCAGCCAGGGACCTTCCACCGGGGAGCTGTTTTTT
many	TRBD2	TRBV6-5	TRBJ2-3	CASSYGTSPPDTQYF	TGTGCCAGCAGTTATGGGACTAGCCCCCCAGATACGCAGTATTTT
many	NA	TRBV5-1	TRBJ2-5	CASSLVSGGQETQYF	TGCGCCAGCAGCTTGGTATCCGGGGGCCAAGAGACCCAGTACTTC
NA	NA	TRBV7-2	TRBJ1-5	CAGSLDHTGFLLNQPQHF	TGTGCCGGCAGCTTGGACCATACTGGGTTCCTTCTCAATCAGCCCCAGCATTTT
NA	TRBD2	TRBV4-1	TRBJ2-1	CASSLLAGRIPLYNEQFF	TGCGCCAGCAGCCTGTTAGCGGGGAGGATCCCCCTTTACAATGAGCAGTTCTTC
many	NA	TRBV10-3	TRBJ2-7	CAISESKTDHSYEQYF	TGTGCCATCAGTGAGTCGAAGACAGATCACTCCTACGAGCAGTACTTC
many	NA	TRBV4-3	TRBJ2-3	CASSQGRTDTQYF	TGCGCCAGCAGCCAAGGACGCACAGATACGCAGTATTTT
many	TRBD1	TRBV2	TRBJ2-2	CANRQGAWNTGELFF	TGTGCCAATAGACAGGGGGCTTGGAACACCGGGGAGCTGTTTTTT
many	NA	TRBV11-2	TRBJ2-3	CASSLIGGTTDTQYF	TGTGCCAGCAGCTTAATAGGAGGGACCACAGATACGCAGTATTTT
many	TRBD2	TRBV11-2	TRBJ2-2	CASSLDRSGSHTGELFF	TGTGCCAGCAGCTTAGATAGGAGCGGGAGTCACACCGGGGAGCTGTTTTTT
many	TRBD1	TRBV5-1	TRBJ2-7	CASSPTGGEIHEQYF	TGCGCCAGCAGTCCTACAGGGGGCGAAATCCACGAGCAGTACTTC
many	NA	TRBV11-2	TRBJ2-5	CASSWRLGGRETQYF	TGTGCCAGCAGCTGGAGACTAGGGGGGAGGGAGACCCAGTACTTC
many	NA	TRBV29-1	TRBJ1-4	CSVTGATNEKLFF	TGCAGCGTTACTGGAGCAACTAATGAAAAACTGTTTTTT